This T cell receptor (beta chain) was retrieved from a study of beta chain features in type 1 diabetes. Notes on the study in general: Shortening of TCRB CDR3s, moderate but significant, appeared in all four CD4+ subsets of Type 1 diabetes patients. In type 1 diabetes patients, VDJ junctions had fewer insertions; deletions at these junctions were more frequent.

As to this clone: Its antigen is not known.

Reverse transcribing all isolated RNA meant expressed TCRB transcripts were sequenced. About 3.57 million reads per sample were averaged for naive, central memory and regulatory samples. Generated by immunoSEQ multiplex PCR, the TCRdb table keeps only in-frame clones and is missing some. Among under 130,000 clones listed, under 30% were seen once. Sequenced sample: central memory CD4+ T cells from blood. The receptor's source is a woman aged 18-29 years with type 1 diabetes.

The CDR3 bases are TGTGCCAGTAGTACTGACAGGGATCGGGGCTACACCTTC. This gives the protein CASSTDRDRGYTF. The chain employs TRBV19 and TRBJ1-2, with 7 bases aligning to TRBD1. CDR1 is LNHDA, CDR2 SQIVND, per germline (reference sequence). V trimming: 4 bases; J trimming: 8 bases; junction bases outside the gene matches: 7. The CDR3 is made up of 13 amino acids.